These T cell receptor beta chains were read from a single sample in a study of OX40 agonist ivuxolimab in advanced cancers. Produced via immunoSEQ multiplex PCR; TCRdb's table is partial and in-frame only. There are some 78,000 clones in the sample; approximately 90% occur only once, and approximately 0.47% lies in the top ten. The sample was CD4+ or CD8+ T cells sorted from blood, taken in a trial of the OX40 agonist ivuxolimab. These receptors came from an adult with an advanced solid tumor such as melanoma, head and neck, liver or kidney cancer. CDR3s leave out the opening cysteine and the closing phenylalanine or tryptophan.

CDR3aa,len,v_gene,j_gene
ASSPIVSAYTDTQY,14,TRBV27,TRBJ2-3
ASSYLRDRSYGYT,13,TRBV6-5,TRBJ1-2
ASGDRDRGDTEAF,13,TRBV6-5,TRBJ1-1
ASSPSNQQPQH,11,TRBV18,TRBJ1-5
ASKSTSQLNSPLH,13,TRBV28,TRBJ1-6
ASRGGQTLNYGYT,13,TRBV6-1,TRBJ1-2
ASSQEPAGGRYNEQF,15,TRBV4-2,TRBJ2-1
ASSKGLYYEQY,11,TRBV6-6,TRBJ2-7
ASSSRDREDIQY,12,TRBV6-1,TRBJ2-4
ASREQQGSYT,10,TRBV5-1,TRBJ1-2
ASSLREAGKSEKLF,14,TRBV19,TRBJ1-4
ASSIPGQGVGETQY,14,TRBV5-6,TRBJ2-5
ASSVMSGGAETQY,13,TRBV9,TRBJ2-5
ASSPLGSVDTGELF,14,TRBV14,TRBJ2-2
ASRGTGIGLGYT,12,TRBV5-6,TRBJ1-2
ASSPYRDTPYEQY,13,TRBV18,TRBJ2-7
ASSQDGSGVTDTQY,14,TRBV4-2,TRBJ2-3
ASSRGQGTDTQY,12,TRBV9,TRBJ2-3
ASSVGQNSGANVLT,14,TRBV6-1,TRBJ2-6
ASSQEGQLGYEQY,13,TRBV4-1,TRBJ2-7
ASSLSRTSEKLF,12,TRBV18,TRBJ1-4
AISAGGVPRDTQY,13,TRBV10-3,TRBJ2-3
ASSLEGQGGPDTQY,14,TRBV5-1,TRBJ2-3
ASSLGQNSNQPQH,13,TRBV5-4,TRBJ1-5
ASGQGWTDTQY,11,TRBV2,TRBJ2-3
ASSSAGVNYGYT,12,TRBV9,TRBJ1-2
ASSPPGSRAYEQY,13,TRBV4-2,TRBJ2-7
ASSPGQVNTEAF,12,TRBV18,TRBJ1-1
ASSIVLSNEQF,11,TRBV19,TRBJ2-1
ASSSGQGGEKLF,12,TRBV5-1,TRBJ1-4
ASSPMRIPNAGYGYT,15,TRBV7-8,TRBJ1-2
ASSRMTGTHQPQH,13,TRBV7-2,TRBJ1-5
ASSLAGPNQPQH,12,TRBV7-2,TRBJ1-5
ASRTTGANVLT,11,TRBV6-4,TRBJ2-6
ASSLGPGNYGYT,12,TRBV7-2,TRBJ1-2
ASSVARNTEAF,11,TRBV2,TRBJ1-1
ASSSLKGAYEQY,12,TRBV7-9,TRBJ2-7
ASSLVLGPGENEQF,14,TRBV7-6,TRBJ2-1
AISEEASSGNTIY,13,TRBV10-3,TRBJ1-3
ASSQDRDYGYT,11,TRBV2,TRBJ1-2
ASSPTGTTGEQF,12,TRBV18,TRBJ2-1
ASSHGQQLAGGQETQY,16,TRBV5-1,TRBJ2-5